This section outlines one TCR beta chain sequence together with its context. Donors sampled were nominally healthy, though unrecorded immune exposures were likely. The sample belongs to a study of cytomegalovirus exposure and HLA in healthy donors. Study background: Drawn from HLA-typed donors, about 85 million unique TCRs were held in an early data release. Among 350 to 500 genotyped donors, 65% to 90% fell in the Caucasian-associated ancestry cluster.

In germline, CDR1 is MDHEN, CDR2 SYDVKM. V was clipped by 3 bases and J by 0 bases, with 15 bases between them. The CDR3 runs 17 residues. PCR amplification relied on 60 Vbeta primers (plus 13 Jbeta primers). The table came from immunoSEQ multiplex PCR; TCRdb's copy has only in-frame clones and leaves some out. The sample consists of 120,000 to 150,000 clones, around 79% of them appearing once. Sample: PBMCs. The chain combines TRBV28 with TRBJ2-1; D is perhaps TRBD1 (6 bases). The receptor comes from a woman aged 40-49 years in good health and CMV-seropositive. The CDR3 loop reads CASSFSPGQSSYNEQFF. In DNA form, the CDR3 reads TGTGCCAGCAGTTTTAGTCCCGGACAGAGCTCCTACAATGAGCAGTTCTTC.